The 4 T cell receptor beta chains listed next were all sequenced from one sample in a study of T cells in Graves' hyperthyroidism and ophthalmopathy. Authors of the study amplified TCR beta CDR3 regions from RNA transcripts. With the HTBI primer set, the TCR CDR3 went through a first round of RT-PCR. TCRdb fed the multiplex PCR reads into MiXCR, producing one record per CDR3 protein. The sample lists 530,000 or so distinct CDR3 sequences; roughly a quarter were seen once. The sequenced sample consisted of blood. Every receptor here comes from a woman in her 30s with Graves' ophthalmopathy.

This clonotype was seen repeatedly, ten times or more. The V and J genes are TRBV6-1 and TRBJ2-5, with 7 positions matching TRBD1. Trimming removed 9 bases from V and 0 bases from J; junction bases left unmatched: 4. The CDR3 is made up of 13 amino acids. Germline loops: CDR1 MNHNS, CDR2 SASEGT. In DNA, the CDR3 is TGTGCCAGTACGGGGACAGACCAAGAGACCCAGTACTTC. It yields the protein CASTGTDQETQYF.

The chain's CDR3 is CSVAGQENTEAFF. The DNA for the CDR3 is TGCAGCGTTGCAGGACAGGAGAACACTGAAGCTTTCTTT. The chain recombines TRBV29-1 with TRBJ1-1, with TRBD1 identical over 7 bases. The CDR3 has 13 amino acids. V was pared by 4 bases and J by 1 base, with 3 bases of the junction left unmatched. Per the germline V gene, CDR1 is SQVTM and CDR2 is ANQGSEA.

The rearrangement uses TRBV6-2 or TRBV6-3 and TRBJ2-7; D perhaps matches TRBD1 (6 bases). The germline V gene encodes CDR1 MNHEY and CDR2 SVGEGT. CDR3 length: 17 amino acids. Trimming stripped 3 bases from V and 2 bases from J, with 20 bases between. CDR3 loop: CASSYYRAWDGTYEQYF. The CDR3 DNA sequence: TGTGCCAGCAGTTATTACAGGGCATGGGACGGCACCTACGAGCAGTACTTC.

This clonotype was seen a few times. This chain connects TRBV6-1 to TRBJ2-7; D is perhaps TRBD1 or TRBD2 (7 bases each). The V gene lost 6 bases and the J gene lost 0 bases, with 15 bases spanning the gap. In germline, CDR1 is MNHNS, CDR2 SASEGT. The CDR3 contains 15 residues. The CDR3 DNA reads TGTGCCAGCAGCCAGGGGGGGACGAGCTCCTACGAGCAGTACTTC. This gives the protein CASSQGGTSSYEQYF.